This TCR beta chain was captured by sequencing in a study of blood T cells in healthy people across ages. General study points: Older individuals had lower TCR beta diversity per million T cells (the decline was roughly linear).

As regards this clonotype: What it binds is unknown.

V was pared by 7 bases and J by 0 bases, with 24 bases between. CDR1 is LNHDA and CDR2 is SQIVND in the germline V gene (reference sequence). The CDR3 is made up of 18 amino acids. A second PCR of roughly 7 to 11 cycles used a sample-barcoded 5' primer and a J-beta primer mix. Each CDR3 protein is one row after TCRdb ran MiXCR on the 5' RACE reads. Counted here are about 800,000 distinct CDR3 sequences, 25% occurring once; the ten biggest clones make up roughly 3.5%. This sample also belongs to another study, concerning T cells of mothers and their children.

This receptor was obtained from a boy between 10 and 17 years old in good health. J is TRBJ2-5 and V is TRBV19; D assignment may be TRBD1 or TRBD2 (6 bases each). Sequencing used blood. Here the CDR3 reads CASMSRDNDSPYQETQYF. The CDR3, as DNA: TGTGCCAGTATGTCGCGGGACAACGACTCCCCGTACCAAGAGACCCAGTACTTC.